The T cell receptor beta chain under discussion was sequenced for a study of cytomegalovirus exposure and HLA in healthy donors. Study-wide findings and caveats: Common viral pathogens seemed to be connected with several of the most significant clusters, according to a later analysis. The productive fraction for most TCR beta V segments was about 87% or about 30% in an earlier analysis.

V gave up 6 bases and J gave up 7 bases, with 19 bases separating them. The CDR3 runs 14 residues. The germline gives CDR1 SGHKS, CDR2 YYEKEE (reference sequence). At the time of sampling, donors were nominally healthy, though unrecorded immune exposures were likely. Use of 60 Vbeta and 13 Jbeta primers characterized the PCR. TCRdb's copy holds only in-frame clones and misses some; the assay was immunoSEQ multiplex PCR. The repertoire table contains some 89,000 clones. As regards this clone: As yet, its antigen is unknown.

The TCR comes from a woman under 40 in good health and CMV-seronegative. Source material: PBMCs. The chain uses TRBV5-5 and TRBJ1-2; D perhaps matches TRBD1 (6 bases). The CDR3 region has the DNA TGTGCCAGCACCCCGGGGGGCGCGGTCCGTGGCTACACCTTC. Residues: CASTPGGAVRGYTF.